A single T cell receptor (beta chain) is shown here with its context. Its recognized antigen is unknown. Base qualities are missing; no much larger clone stands one base away. This record comes from a study of cytomegalovirus exposure and HLA in healthy donors listed by TCRdb under 2017. As for the study more broadly: According to an earlier analysis of a few hundred of the donors, 150 million to 200 million T cells yielded some 120 million unique TCR beta sequences and about 300 Gb of sequence data. An early release covering approximately 600 HLA-typed donors comprised about 300 gigabases of sequencing data and some 79 million unique TCR sequences. Of the roughly 410 genotyped donors, 75% to 85% were placed in the genetic ancestry cluster associated with self-reported Caucasian donors. The study aimed to test whether cataloging public T cell receptors could reveal signatures of past pathogen exposure. The study profiled the T cell repertoires of about 720 subjects by immunosequencing and related them to cytomegalovirus serostatus. In addition to the first cohort of 650 to 800 subjects, a separate validation cohort of some 120 different subjects was used. High-throughput TCR immunosequencing, statistical association of individual TCRs with disease status, and machine learning were combined to predict cytomegalovirus infection status. A later analysis re-analyzed previously published TCR beta repertoires from approximately 700 donors and added high-resolution HLA genotyping to study TCR occurrence patterns. In the later analysis, no new phenotypic data were used to find candidate immune exposures; instead, reliance was placed on TCR beta sequences and their occurrence across donors. In an earlier analysis of roughly 600 of the donors, high-throughput TCR beta sequencing was used to judge whether each TCR beta V gene segment behaved as functional or pseudogenic. Donor age, sex, ethnicity and CMV serostatus were compiled together with the repertoire data. A later genetic analysis used genome-wide SNP genotypes for about three fifths of the roughly 700 donors, treating that subset as a discovery cohort. Every repertoire in the discovery cohort had been generated on one and the same sequencing platform. HLA typing covered class I and class II loci at four-digit resolution. The number of donors typed differed by locus, with roughly 629-640 for A, B, C, DRB1 and DQB1, over 500 for DQA1, 606 for DPA1, and some 440 for DPB1. Five DR-DQ haplotypes were treated as single units for association and clustering because of strong linkage in the cohort. Across some 400 genotyped donors of the cohort, an average of about 250,000 unique TCR beta nucleotide sequences per donor were sequenced, and approximately 17% of those sequences were non-productive.

The cohort was made up of about 610 healthy bone marrow donors. At the time of sampling, all cohort members were nominally healthy, though unrecorded immune exposures were likely present. The donor was CMV seronegative and belonged to the group of approximately 320 seronegative cohort members. A peripheral blood sample was collected from each donor, and TCR beta sequencing was performed on peripheral blood mononuclear cells. Genomic DNA extraction from the blood cell samples was performed with the Qiagen DNeasy Blood Extraction Kit. Results the study describes overall, beyond this receptor: V-gene and J-gene trimming of TCR beta chains was associated with a missense DCLRE1C variant in a later genetic analysis, and the association was replicated in an independent cohort. According to a later analysis, most CMV-associated TCR beta chains appeared to be HLA-restricted, and the HLA associations seemed to be driven largely by CMV exposure. In this cohort, only TCR beta chains were sequenced, and detectable features were limited by the absence of alpha or paired-chain data. Because the 87-base-pair reads could not distinguish some IMGT-functional V segments, including TRBV6-2 and TRBV6-3, those segments were excluded. Linkage disequilibrium might explain the correlated functional status among segregating V segments, but an unknown experimental factor could not be ruled out. Because some donors lacked HLA typing at each locus, the association tests relied only on the typed subset. Across donors, most TCR sequences were observed very rarely, whereas some public TCRs were present in many individuals. In both the original and validation cohorts, the classifier was reported to diagnose cytomegalovirus status with high specificity and sensitivity. In an earlier analysis of some 540 of the donors, most TCR beta V segments appeared in productive rearrangements about 87% or about 30% of the time, broadly matching IMGT annotations. A later analysis found that TCR association rates varied across HLA loci, with DRB1 alleles showing the most associated TCRs and HLA-C alleles the fewest. The study gave a list of 150 to 200 TCR beta chains associated with cytomegalovirus. Roughly uniform sequencing depth across donors was assumed in presence/absence analyses, although this assumption may not hold. In a later analysis, HLA-associated TCR beta chains showed more clonal expansion and lower generation probabilities than non-associated chains that were equally common. It was suggested by the authors that the approach could potentially be generalized to other disease states and immunological phenotypes. Three of the identified cytomegalovirus-associated TCR beta chains were confirmed in vitro to be specific for cytomegalovirus antigens. Several of the top co-occurrence clusters appeared to be linked to parvovirus B19, influenza, CMV and Epstein-Barr virus, according to a later analysis. CMV serostatus was the only immune exposure information available for the cohort. Strong co-occurrence of HLA alleles, especially DR and DQ, made assigning TCR associations to individual alleles difficult. Specific HLA alleles were associated with about 17,000 TCR beta sequences at a false discovery rate of 0.05 in a later analysis. A further reported finding was that TCR beta sequences accurately predicted the HLA-A and HLA-B alleles for most subjects in the first cohort. A cluster of highly shared sequence variants was judged likely to represent a technical artifact of the sequencing pipeline. Seventeen rarely observed V segments, including chromosome 9 orphons, were excluded from the earlier analysis of some 590 of the donors because counts were too low. Compared with the approximately 600-donor mean, donors in an Asian-associated ancestry cluster had fewer N-insertions in productive TCRs, according to a later genetic analysis.

Libraries were built with the immunoSEQ multiplex PCR assay. For the multiplex PCR, a mixture combining 60 forward primers for TCR Vbeta segments and 13 reverse primers for TCR Jbeta segments was used. A multiplex PCR assay on genomic DNA amplified the CDR3 region of rearranged TCR beta genes. The amplified TCR beta libraries were sequenced on the Illumina HiSeq System as 87-base-pair reads. The authors processed their data as follows. Across the 670 or so repertoires, a later analysis counted about 81 million unique TCR beta chains, 8.5 million to 12 million of which were shared by at least two donors. Raw reads were error-corrected and collapsed into unique sequences by a nearest-neighbor algorithm in which closely related sequences were merged to remove PCR and sequencing errors. V, D and J gene segments were assigned by aligning CDR3 sequences to IMGT reference sequences. For a sequence to be retained, a match of at least six nucleotides to both a V gene segment and a J gene segment was required. A rearrangement counted as productive if the CDR3 had no stop codons and remained in frame with V and J, and every other rearrangement counted as non-productive. CDR3 was defined according to IMGT convention as the region running from the second conserved V-encoded cysteine to the conserved J-encoded phenylalanine. In an earlier analysis of 587 of the donors, sequences lacking an unambiguous match to a single V gene segment were excluded. An earlier analysis of a few hundred of the donors called V segments functional above 56.7% productive rearrangements and segregating when the between-donor standard deviation exceeded 5%. A statistical classification framework was built to diagnose cytomegalovirus status from the catalog of TCR beta chain sequences. A later analysis assigned V and J genes by comparing TCR nucleotide sequences with IMGT/GENE-DB human TR gene sequences. In a later analysis, CDR3 sequences and most-parsimonious VDJ recombination scenarios were assigned using the TCRdist pipeline. A later analysis defined each TCR beta chain by its CDR3 amino acid sequence plus V-gene family, and excluded reads lacking a unique V-gene family. In a later analysis, fewer than 600 highly shared, low-generation-probability nucleotide sequences were removed to address suspected cross-contamination and a sequencing artifact. In a later analysis, a clonal expansion index for each public chain was calculated from normalized within-repertoire ranks of inferred template counts. In a later analysis, generation probabilities were computed using a VDJ recombination model fitted to out-of-frame rearrangements, and the results were checked against IGoR. In a later analysis, TCR-TCR, TCR-HLA and TCR-CMV co-occurrence was scored with hypergeometric tests, and a repertoire-size bias correction was applied to TCR pairs. To estimate false discovery rates, a later analysis permuted the HLA or CMV assignments 20 times. In a later analysis, co-occurring TCRs were grouped with DBSCAN, and TCRdist sequence similarity was added when clustering was performed within HLA-allele-positive subsets. Co-occurrence clustering excluded repertoires with fewer than 30,000 or more than 120,000 public chains, plus five with anomalous nucleotide sharing. Here the immuneACCESS table is served through TCRdb, limited to in-frame sequences with V and J called. Missing clones are a known gap in these copies; in checked studies unresolved V genes cover under half, and the rest lacks a known reason. V, J and clone size are taken as reported in that table, and D and trimming were inferred from the DNA itself. The sample data list 170,000 or so clones, and around 75% of these were observed just once. The top ten clones comprise 2.5% to 3.5% of the sample.

Spanning cysteine to phenylalanine, the CDR3 consists of 15 amino acids. This entry keeps only the CDR3 DNA: 45 bases, framed from base 1. CDR1 and CDR2, per the germline V gene (reference sequence), are MNHNY and SVGAGI. V ends up 4 bases short and J 8 bases short, with an unmatched junction base count of 8. The sequence is built from TRBV6-6 and TRBJ2-1; 10 central bases correspond to TRBD1. The receptor was derived from a male donor in good health and CMV-seronegative. Sequencing was done on a sample of PBMCs. The nucleotides read TGTGCCAGCAGTTTATTAGGGACAGGGGTTGATGAGCAGTTCTTC. Its amino acids are CASSLLGTGVDEQFF.